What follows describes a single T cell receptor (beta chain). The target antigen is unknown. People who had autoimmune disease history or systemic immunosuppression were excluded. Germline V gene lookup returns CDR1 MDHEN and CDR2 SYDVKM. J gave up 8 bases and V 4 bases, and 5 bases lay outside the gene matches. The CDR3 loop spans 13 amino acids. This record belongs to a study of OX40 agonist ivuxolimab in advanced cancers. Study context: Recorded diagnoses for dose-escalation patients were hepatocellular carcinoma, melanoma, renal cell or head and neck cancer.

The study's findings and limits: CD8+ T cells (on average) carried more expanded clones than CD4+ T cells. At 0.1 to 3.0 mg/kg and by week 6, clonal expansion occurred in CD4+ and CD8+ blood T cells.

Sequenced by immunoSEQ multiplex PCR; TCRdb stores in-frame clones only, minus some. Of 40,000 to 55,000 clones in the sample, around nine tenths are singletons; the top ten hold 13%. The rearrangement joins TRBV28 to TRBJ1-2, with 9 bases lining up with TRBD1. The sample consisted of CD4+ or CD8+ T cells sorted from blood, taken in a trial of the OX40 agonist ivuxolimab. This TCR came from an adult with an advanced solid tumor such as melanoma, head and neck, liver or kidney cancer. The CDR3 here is CASSSPGTGGYTF. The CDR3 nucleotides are TGTGCCAGCAGTTCTCCAGGGACAGGGGGCTACACCTTC.